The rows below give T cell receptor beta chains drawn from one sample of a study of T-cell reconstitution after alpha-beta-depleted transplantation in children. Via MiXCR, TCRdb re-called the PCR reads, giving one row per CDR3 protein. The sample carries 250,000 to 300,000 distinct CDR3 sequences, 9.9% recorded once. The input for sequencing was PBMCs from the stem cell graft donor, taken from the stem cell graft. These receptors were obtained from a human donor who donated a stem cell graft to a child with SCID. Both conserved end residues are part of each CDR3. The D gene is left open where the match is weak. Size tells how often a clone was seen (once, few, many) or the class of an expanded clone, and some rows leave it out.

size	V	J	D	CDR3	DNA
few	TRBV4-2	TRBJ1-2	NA	CASSPKGVTNYGYTF	TGTGCCAGCAGTCCGAAGGGGGTGACTAACTATGGCTACACCTTC
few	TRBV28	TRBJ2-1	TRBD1	CASSPGQTYNEQFF	TGTGCCAGCAGTCCGGGACAGACCTACAATGAGCAGTTCTTC
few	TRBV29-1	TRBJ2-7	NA	CSAGETYEQYF	TGCAGCGCTGGAGAAACCTACGAGCAGTACTTC
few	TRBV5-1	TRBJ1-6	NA	CASSSASNSNSPLHF	TGCGCCAGCAGCTCCGCAAGCAATAGTAATTCACCCCTCCACTTT
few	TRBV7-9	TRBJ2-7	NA	CASSTPGLIYEQYF	TGTGCCAGCAGCACTCCGGGACTGATCTACGAGCAGTACTTC
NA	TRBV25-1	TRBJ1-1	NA	CASSDSQGVAEAFF	TGTGCCAGCAGTGACTCGCAAGGGGTGGCTGAAGCTTTCTTT
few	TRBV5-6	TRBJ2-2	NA	CASSLFGDNSDYTGELFF	TGTGCCAGCAGCTTGTTCGGGGACAACAGCGATTACACCGGGGAGCTGTTTTTT
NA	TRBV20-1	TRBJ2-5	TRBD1	CSARTGVETQYF	TGCAGTGCTCGGACAGGGGTAGAGACCCAGTACTTC
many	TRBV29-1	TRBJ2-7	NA	CSVAGGIPYEQYF	TGCAGCGTTGCAGGAGGAATTCCCTACGAGCAGTACTTC
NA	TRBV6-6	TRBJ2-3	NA	CASSYRYTQYF	TGTGCCAGCAGTTATCGGTATACGCAGTATTTT
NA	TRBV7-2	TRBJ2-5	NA	CASSLSGPQETQYF	TGTGCCAGCAGTCTTAGCGGACCCCAGGAGACCCAGTACTTC
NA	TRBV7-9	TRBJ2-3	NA	CASSHYLDSTDTQYF	TGTGCCAGCAGCCATTACCTGGACAGCACAGATACGCAGTATTTT
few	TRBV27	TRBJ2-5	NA	CASSWAGLERTQYF	TGTGCCAGCAGTTGGGCTGGACTGGAGAGAACCCAGTACTTC
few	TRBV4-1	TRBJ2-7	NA	CASSQATMQGGSYEQYF	TGCGCCAGCAGCCAAGCGACCATGCAGGGGGGCTCCTACGAGCAGTACTTC
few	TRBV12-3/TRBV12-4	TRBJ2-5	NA	CASSVDRGGKETQYF	TGTGCCAGCAGTGTCGACCGGGGCGGTAAAGAGACCCAGTACTTC
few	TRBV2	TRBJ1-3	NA	CASSEGPRNTIYF	TGTGCCAGCAGTGAAGGACCTAGAAACACCATATATTTT
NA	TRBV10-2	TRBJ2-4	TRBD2	CASSRLAGGLRRDLAKNIQYF	TGCGCCAGCAGTAGACTAGCGGGGGGTCTTCGTCGAGACCTAGCCAAAAACATTCAGTACTTC
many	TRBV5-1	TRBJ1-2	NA	CASSTDYGYTF	TGCGCCAGCAGCACCGATTATGGCTACACCTTC
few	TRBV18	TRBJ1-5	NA	CASSPPGLGPEQPQHF	TGTGCCAGCTCACCACCGGGCTTAGGGCCGGAACAGCCCCAGCATTTT